One and the same sample provided the 9 T cell receptor beta chains below, sequenced in a study of chemoradiotherapy in HPV16-positive cancers (dated by TCRdb to between 2021 and 2024). Libraries were built with the immunoSEQ multiplex PCR assay. TCRdb limited this immuneACCESS table to in-frame rearrangements with V and J called. A share of clones is missing; checked studies link under half to unresolved V genes, and the rest is unexplained. The sample table contains around 9,200 clones; only one count was recorded for around 72% of them. The top ten clonotypes cover about 38% of the sample. The sample consisted of tumor tissue, taken from a patient who underwent chemoradiotherapy. These receptor sequences come from a human donor with HPV-associated anogenital cancer.

This chain connects TRBV5-1 to TRBJ2-5; D is possibly TRBD2 (5 bases). The CDR3 loop spans 16 amino acids. Germline V gene lookup returns CDR1 SGHRS and CDR2 YFSETQ. Between the trimmed V and J ends, which lost 3 bases and 7 bases, there was a span of 22 bases. In nucleotides, the CDR3 is TGCGCCAGCAGCTCGGTCGGGGATGCGGGTTTGGGGACCCAGTACTTC. Protein: CASSSVGDAGLGTQYF.

The J gene is TRBJ1-6, the V gene TRBV7-5; the table's D gene call, TRBD1, was not cross checked with the DNA. TRBV7-5 is marked as a pseudogene. The CDR3 extends over 17 amino acids. CDR3 amino acids: CARSPRRSPTYNSPLHF. DNA for the CDR3: TGTGCCAGAAGCCCCCGCAGGTCGCCCACATATAATTCACCCCTCCACTTT.

The rearrangement uses TRBV27 and TRBJ2-3; D is possibly TRBD2 (5 bases). The CDR3 contains 11 residues. Trimming removed 7 bases from V and 6 bases from J, with 8 bases in between. Germline V lookup: CDR1 MNHEY, CDR2 SMNVEV (reference sequence). Written as DNA, the CDR3 is TGTGCCAGCATACCGGGGGATACGCAGTATTTT. Translating gives CASIPGDTQYF.

In its sample, this clone was seen a few times. V is TRBV2 and J is TRBJ2-1; D is ambiguous. With 10 bases removed from V and 6 bases from J, the gap between germline ends came to 10 bases. The CDR3 has 11 amino acids. Germline V gene sequence: CDR1 SNHLY, CDR2 FYNNEI. The CDR3 DNA is TGTGCCAACAACATCTCCAATGAGCAGTTCTTC. It is translated as CANNISNEQFF.

This chain connects TRBV9 to TRBJ2-5, with 10 positions matching TRBD2. The length of the CDR3 is 16 residues. The J segment lost 5 bases and the V segment lost 3 bases, leaving 10 bases of the junction unmatched. Germline V CDR1 and CDR2: SGDLS, YYNGEE. The CDR3 region is CASSGGLAGVRETQYF. The CDR3 bases are TGTGCCAGCAGCGGAGGTCTAGCGGGAGTCCGGGAGACCCAGTACTTC.

The table lists this clone with a count of one. V usage is TRBV28 and J usage is TRBJ2-7; 7 bases agree with TRBD2. The V gene's germline CDR1 is MDHEN and CDR2 SYDVKM. CDR3 length: 16 amino acids. V dropped 4 bases and J dropped 1; count of bases not matched to a gene: 10. The CDR3 nucleotides read TGTGCCAGCAGTTCTGGGACTACCCAGACTTCCTACGAGCAGTACGTC. Its protein is CASSSGTTQTSYEQYV.

This clone was observed once. The CDR3 nucleotides are TGTGCCAGCAGCAACTCCAGGGCCAGCTCTGGAAACACCATATATTTT. This codes for CASSNSRASSGNTIYF. V gene TRBV11-2 combines with J gene TRBJ1-3, with a tentative D call TRBD1 (5 bases). The CDR3 length is 16 residues. Trimming left V 5 bases short and J 0 bases short, with 14 bases between. The germline V gene has CDR1 SGHAT and CDR2 FQNNGV.

V usage is TRBV27 and J usage is TRBJ1-5; no clear D gene. The CDR3 contains 14 residues. Deletions cut 8 bases from V and 1 base from J, with 12 bases between. Looked up from germline, CDR1 is MNHEY and CDR2 is SMNVEV (reference sequence). CDR3: CASGQDSSNQPQHF. The CDR3 nucleotides are TGTGCCAGCGGCCAGGACTCGAGCAATCAGCCCCAGCATTTT.

This chain links TRBV2 with TRBJ1-1, with unresolved D. The CDR3 is 11 residues long. Trimming shortened V by 5 bases and J by 11 bases, and 12 bases separated the two germline ends. Germline CDR1 SNHLY, CDR2 FYNNEI. The CDR3 protein is CASSFEEWAFF. For the CDR3, the DNA is TGTGCCAGCAGTTTCGAAGAGTGGGCTTTCTTT.